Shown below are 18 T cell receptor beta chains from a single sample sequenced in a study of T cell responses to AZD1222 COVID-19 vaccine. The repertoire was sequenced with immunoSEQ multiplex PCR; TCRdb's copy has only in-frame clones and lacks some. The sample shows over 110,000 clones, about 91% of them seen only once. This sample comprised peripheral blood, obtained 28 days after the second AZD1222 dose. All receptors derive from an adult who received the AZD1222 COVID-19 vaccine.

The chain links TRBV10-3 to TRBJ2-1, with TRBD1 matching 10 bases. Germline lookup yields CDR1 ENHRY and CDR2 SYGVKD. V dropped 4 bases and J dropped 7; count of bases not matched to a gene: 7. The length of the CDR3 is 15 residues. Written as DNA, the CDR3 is TGTGCCATCAGTGGGGGGGGACAGGGGCTAAATGAGCAGTTCTTC. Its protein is CAISGGGQGLNEQFF.

The CDR3 DNA reads TGTGCCAGCAGCTTGCGACAGGGGTATAGTCAGCCCCAGCATTTT. Translating it yields CASSLRQGYSQPQHF. V usage is TRBV5-8 and J usage is TRBJ1-5; TRBD1 matches at 8 bases. Germline CDR1 and CDR2: SGHTS and YDEGEE. V was pared by 1 base and J by 6 bases, with 6 bases of the junction left unmatched. The length of the CDR3 is 15 residues.

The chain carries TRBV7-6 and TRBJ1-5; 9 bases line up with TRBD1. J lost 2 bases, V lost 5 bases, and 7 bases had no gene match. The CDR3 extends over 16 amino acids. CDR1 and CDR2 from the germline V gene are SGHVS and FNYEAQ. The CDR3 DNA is TGTGCCAGCAGCCTGGGACAGGGTGGAGGCAATCAGCCCCAGCATTTT. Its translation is CASSLGQGGGNQPQHF.

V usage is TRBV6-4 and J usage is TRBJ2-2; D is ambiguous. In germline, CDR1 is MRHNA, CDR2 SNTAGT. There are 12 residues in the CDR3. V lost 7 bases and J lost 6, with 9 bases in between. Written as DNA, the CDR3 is TGTGCCAGCAATATCCCCTCCGGGGAGCTGTTTTTT. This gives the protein CASNIPSGELFF.

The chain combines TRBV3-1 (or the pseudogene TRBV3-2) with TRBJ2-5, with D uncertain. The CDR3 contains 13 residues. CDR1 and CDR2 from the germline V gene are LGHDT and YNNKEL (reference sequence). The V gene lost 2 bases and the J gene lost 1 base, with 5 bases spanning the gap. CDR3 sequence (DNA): TGTGCCAGCAGCCAACGAAGCCAAGAGACCCAGTACTTC. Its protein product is CASSQRSQETQYF.

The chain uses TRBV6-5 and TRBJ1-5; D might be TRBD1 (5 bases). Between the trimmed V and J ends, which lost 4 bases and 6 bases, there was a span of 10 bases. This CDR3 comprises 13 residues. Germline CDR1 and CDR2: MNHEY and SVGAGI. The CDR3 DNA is TGTGCCAGCAGTTCGAATCAGGGTCAGCCCCAGCATTTT. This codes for CASSSNQGQPQHF.

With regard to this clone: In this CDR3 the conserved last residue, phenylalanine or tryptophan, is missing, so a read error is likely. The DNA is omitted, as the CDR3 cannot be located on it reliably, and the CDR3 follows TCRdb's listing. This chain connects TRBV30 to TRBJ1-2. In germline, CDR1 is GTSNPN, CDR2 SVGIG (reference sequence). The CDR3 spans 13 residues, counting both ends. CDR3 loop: CAWSAHRGLFILV.

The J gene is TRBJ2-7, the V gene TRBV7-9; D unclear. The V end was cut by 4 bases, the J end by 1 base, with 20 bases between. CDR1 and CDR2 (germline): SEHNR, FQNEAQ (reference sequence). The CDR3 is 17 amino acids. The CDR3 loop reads CASSSMGYTWSSYEQYF. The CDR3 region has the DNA TGTGCCAGCAGCTCCATGGGGTATACGTGGTCTTCCTACGAGCAGTACTTC.

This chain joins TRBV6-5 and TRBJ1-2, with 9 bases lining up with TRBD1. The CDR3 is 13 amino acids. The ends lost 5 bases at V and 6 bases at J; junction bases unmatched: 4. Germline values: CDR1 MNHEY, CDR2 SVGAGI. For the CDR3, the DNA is TGTGCCAGCAGTCACAGGGGGCGGGATGGCTACACCTTC. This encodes CASSHRGRDGYTF.

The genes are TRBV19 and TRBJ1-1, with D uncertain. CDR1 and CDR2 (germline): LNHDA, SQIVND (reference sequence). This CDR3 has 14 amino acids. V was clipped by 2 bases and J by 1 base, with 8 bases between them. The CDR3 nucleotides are TGTGCCAGTAGTATAAAGGGAAGGAACACTGAAGCTTTCTTT. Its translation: CASSIKGRNTEAFF.

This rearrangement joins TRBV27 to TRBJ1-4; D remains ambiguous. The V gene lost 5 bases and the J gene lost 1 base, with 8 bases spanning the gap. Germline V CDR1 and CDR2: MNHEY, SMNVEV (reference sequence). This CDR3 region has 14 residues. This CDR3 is CASSRVQTNEKLFF. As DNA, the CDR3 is TGTGCCAGCAGTCGGGTCCAAACTAATGAAAAACTGTTTTTT. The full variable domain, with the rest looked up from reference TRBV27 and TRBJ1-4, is EAQVTQNPRYLITVTGKKLTVTCSQNMNHEYMSWYRQDPGLGLRQIYYSMNVEVTDKGDVPEGYKVSRKEKRNFPLILESPSPNQTSLYFCASSRVQTNEKLFFGSGTQLSVL.

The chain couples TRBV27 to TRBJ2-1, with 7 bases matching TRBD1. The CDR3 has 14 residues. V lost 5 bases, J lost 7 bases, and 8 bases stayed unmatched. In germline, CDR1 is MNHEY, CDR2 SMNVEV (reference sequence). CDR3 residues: CASSNRQGANEQFF. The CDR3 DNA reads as TGTGCCAGCAGTAACCGACAGGGTGCAAATGAGCAGTTCTTC.

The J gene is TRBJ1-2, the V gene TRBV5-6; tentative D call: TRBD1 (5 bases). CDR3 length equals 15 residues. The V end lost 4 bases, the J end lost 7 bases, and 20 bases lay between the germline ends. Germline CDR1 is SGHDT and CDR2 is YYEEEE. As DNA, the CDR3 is TGTGCCAGCAGCAGGGAGGGTCAACAGGTTTCTGGCTACACCTTC. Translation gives CASSREGQQVSGYTF.

CDR3 nucleotide sequence: TGTGCCAGCAGCTCCGGACCCTCCGGAGCCCAGCATTTT. This gives the protein CASSSGPSGAQHF. The rearrangement joins TRBV7-2 to TRBJ1-5; D is unclear. The CDR3 has 13 amino acids. Germline-derived CDR1 and CDR2 are SGHTA and FQGNSA. Trimming took 4 bases from V and 11 from J, leaving 15 bases between them.

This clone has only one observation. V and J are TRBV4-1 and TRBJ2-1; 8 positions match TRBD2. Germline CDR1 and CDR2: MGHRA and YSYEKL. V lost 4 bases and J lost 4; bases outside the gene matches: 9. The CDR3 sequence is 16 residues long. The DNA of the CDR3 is TGCGCCAGCAGCCCCTCCCCGGGGGGGGCTTACAATGAGCAGTTCTTC. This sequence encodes CASSPSPGGAYNEQFF.

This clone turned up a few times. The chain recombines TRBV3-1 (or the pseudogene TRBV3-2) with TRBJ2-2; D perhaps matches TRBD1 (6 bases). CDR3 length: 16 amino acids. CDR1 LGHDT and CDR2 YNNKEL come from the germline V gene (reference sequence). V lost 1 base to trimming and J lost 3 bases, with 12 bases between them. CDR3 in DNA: TGTGCCAGCAGCCAAGGACAGGCACTTTACACCGGGGAGCTGTTTTTT. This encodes CASSQGQALYTGELFF.

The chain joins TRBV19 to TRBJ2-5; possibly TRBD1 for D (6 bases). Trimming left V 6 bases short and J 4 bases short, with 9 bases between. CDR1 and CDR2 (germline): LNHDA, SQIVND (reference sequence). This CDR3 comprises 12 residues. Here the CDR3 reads CASSLRGETQYF. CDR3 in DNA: TGTGCCAGTAGCCTCAGGGGAGAGACCCAGTACTTC.

CDR3 region: CAWSNVGQGSTEAFF. Here the CDR3 DNA reads TGTGCCTGGAGTAACGTGGGACAGGGAAGCACTGAAGCTTTCTTT. The V and J genes are TRBV30 and TRBJ1-1; 9 bases line up with TRBD1. V shed 2 bases, J shed 4 bases, and the junction held 8 bases outside the gene matches. The CDR3 contains 15 residues. Germline V CDR1 and CDR2: GTSNPN, SVGIG (reference sequence).